This passage covers 15 T cell receptor beta chains from one sample sequenced in a study of glioma-infiltrating T cells after dendritic cell vaccination. Documented time point: after dendritic cell vaccination, including at tumor progression/relapse. Profiled with immunoSEQ multiplex PCR; TCRdb holds only in-frame clones, not every one. This table has over 90,000 clones, 80% appearing once. The sample consisted of blood, taken after dendritic cell vaccination. The receptors derive from a human donor with glioblastoma.

The sample holds a few counts of this clone. The chain joins TRBV5-1 to TRBJ2-3; 7 bases are a match to TRBD2. This CDR3 contains 14 residues. The trim removed 2 bases at V and 6 bases at J, leaving 6 bases unmatched. CDR1 SGHRS and CDR2 YFSETQ come from the germline V gene. For the CDR3, the DNA is TGCGCCAGCAGCTTCGGACTAGTCCCGGATACGCAGTATTTT. Translating it yields CASSFGLVPDTQYF.

The chain carries TRBV30 and TRBJ2-1; 13 nucleotides match TRBD2. The CDR3 length is 15 residues. V lost 3 bases to trimming and J lost 12 bases; unmatched junction nucleotides: 11. CDR1 is GTSNPN and CDR2 is SVGIG in the germline V gene (reference sequence). This CDR3 reads CAWRLTSGGPRGQFF. DNA for the CDR3: TGTGCCTGGAGGCTGACTAGCGGGGGGCCGAGAGGGCAGTTCTTC.

The J gene is TRBJ2-5, the V gene TRBV5-6, with D tentatively TRBD2 (5 bases). Germline V gene sequence: CDR1 SGHDT, CDR2 YYEEEE. V was pared by 4 bases and J by 2 bases, with 9 bases between. This CDR3 is built from 13 residues. The CDR3 coding sequence is TGTGCCAGCAGCCTGGGAGTACAAGAGACCCAGTACTTC. Encoded protein: CASSLGVQETQYF.

The chain couples TRBV7-8 to TRBJ2-3, with 9 bases fitting TRBD2. The CDR3 is 14 amino acids. From germline, CDR1 is SGHVS and CDR2 FQNEAQ. The V segment lost 10 bases and the J segment 2 bases; nucleotides outside the gene matches: 7. CDR3 residues: CATKLAGLTDTQYF. In nucleotides, the CDR3 is TGTGCCACCAAACTAGCGGGCCTCACAGATACGCAGTATTTT.

This chain joins TRBV5-1 and TRBJ2-1, with 7 bases aligning to TRBD1. Germline CDR1 and CDR2: SGHRS and YFSETQ. Unmatched junction bases numbered 5, after V lost 4 bases and J lost 4 bases. This CDR3 has 14 amino acids. This CDR3 reads CASSIGTAYNEQFF. Written as DNA, the CDR3 is TGCGCCAGCAGCATCGGGACAGCTTACAATGAGCAGTTCTTC.

The chain carries TRBV4-1 and TRBJ2-1, with 15 bases aligning to TRBD2. CDR3 length equals 20 residues. V shed 0 bases, J shed 0 bases, and the junction held 6 bases outside the gene matches. Germline V gives CDR1 MGHRA, CDR2 YSYEKL. The CDR3 is CASSQDKGLAGGSSYNEQFF. CDR3 DNA: TGCGCCAGCAGCCAAGACAAAGGACTAGCGGGGGGGAGCTCCTACAATGAGCAGTTCTTC.

The sample holds a few counts of this clone. The chain joins TRBV5-1 to TRBJ1-5; unclear D gene. Trimming left V 0 bases short and J 5 bases short, with 9 bases between. The CDR3 runs to 14 residues. CDR1 and CDR2 (germline): SGHRS, YFSETQ. This CDR3 is CASSLDNLYQPQHF. Written as DNA, the CDR3 is TGCGCCAGCAGCTTGGACAATCTCTATCAGCCCCAGCATTTT.

CDR3 coding DNA: TGCGCCAGCAGCTTGGATCTAGATACGCAGTATTTT. Translating it yields CASSLDLDTQYF. V gene TRBV5-1 combines with J gene TRBJ2-3; D is uncertain. The CDR3 sequence is 12 residues long. The germline V gene encodes CDR1 SGHRS and CDR2 YFSETQ. V lost 0 bases and J lost 5, with 4 bases in between.

In its sample, this clone was seen a few times. The V gene is TRBV5-1, the J gene TRBJ1-2; no reliable D call. V lost 3 bases and J lost 1, with 7 bases in between. Germline CDR1 and CDR2: SGHRS and YFSETQ. CDR3 size: 13 residues. CDR3 amino acids: CASSSLINYGYTF. For the CDR3, the DNA is TGCGCCAGCAGCTCCTTAATTAACTATGGCTACACCTTC.

This clone was seen a handful of times. CDR3 in DNA: TGCGCCAGCAGCTTAACATCCCCTGGGCCTCGGATGGAGCAGTACTTC. Protein sequence: CASSLTSPGPRMEQYF. The chain recombines TRBV5-1 with TRBJ2-7; the D is unclear. Germline loops: CDR1 SGHRS, CDR2 YFSETQ. The CDR3 totals 16 residues. V shed 2 bases and J shed 7 bases, with 22 bases lying between them.

This sequence joins TRBV18 and TRBJ2-3; 7 positions match TRBD2. The ends lost 3 bases at V and 0 bases at J; junction bases unmatched: 12. Germline CDR1 and CDR2: KGHSH and LQKENI. The CDR3 has 18 residues. The CDR3 bases are TGTGCCAGCTCACCTGACCTCGGGAGGACTGCTAGCACAGATACGCAGTATTTT. Its protein product is CASSPDLGRTASTDTQYF.

Details on this clone: The sample contains more than one DNA sequence encoding this CDR3. The V call is TRBV5-6, the J call TRBJ2-5; TRBD1 might be the D (5 bases). Germline V gives CDR1 SGHDT, CDR2 YYEEEE. CDR3 size: 13 residues. Trimming shortened V by 0 bases and J by 4 bases, and 7 bases separated the two germline ends. Written as DNA, the CDR3 is TGTGCCAGCAGCTTGGAAGGGGCAGAGACCCAGTACTTC. Translating gives CASSLEGAETQYF. Complete variable domain (other parts from reference TRBV5-6 and TRBJ2-5): DAGVTQSPTHLIKTRGQQVTLRCSPKSGHDTVSWYQQALGQGPQFIFQYYEEEERQRGNFPDRFSGHQFPNYSSELNVNALLLGDSALYLCASSLEGAETQYFGPGTRLLVL.

The chain carries TRBV27 and TRBJ1-5, with 7 bases aligning to TRBD1. Trimming removed 5 bases from V and 5 bases from J; junction bases left unmatched: 6. The CDR3 is made up of 14 amino acids. The germline CDR1 and CDR2 sequences are MNHEY and SMNVEV (reference sequence). As DNA, the CDR3 is TGTGCCAGCAGTCCCGGGACAGAGGATCAGCCCCAGCATTTT. This encodes CASSPGTEDQPQHF.

The V and J genes are TRBV7-3 and TRBJ2-5; 9 bases agree with TRBD2. The CDR3 spans 17 residues. V shed 4 bases and J 5 bases; nucleotides not matched to a gene: 14. Germline lookup yields CDR1 SGHTA and CDR2 FQGTGA. CDR3 sequence reads: CASSSPKPGTSIETQYF. The CDR3 region has the DNA TGTGCCAGCAGCTCTCCTAAACCCGGGACTAGCATTGAGACCCAGTACTTC.

This chain connects TRBV5-1 to TRBJ2-3; 7 positions match TRBD2. The V and J ends lost 2 bases and 4 bases, in that order; junction bases with no gene match: 7. The V gene's germline CDR1 is SGHRS and CDR2 YFSETQ. The CDR3 contains 15 residues. The chain's CDR3 is CASSFEGRGADTQYF. The DNA for the CDR3 is TGCGCCAGCAGCTTTGAGGGGAGGGGTGCAGATACGCAGTATTTT.